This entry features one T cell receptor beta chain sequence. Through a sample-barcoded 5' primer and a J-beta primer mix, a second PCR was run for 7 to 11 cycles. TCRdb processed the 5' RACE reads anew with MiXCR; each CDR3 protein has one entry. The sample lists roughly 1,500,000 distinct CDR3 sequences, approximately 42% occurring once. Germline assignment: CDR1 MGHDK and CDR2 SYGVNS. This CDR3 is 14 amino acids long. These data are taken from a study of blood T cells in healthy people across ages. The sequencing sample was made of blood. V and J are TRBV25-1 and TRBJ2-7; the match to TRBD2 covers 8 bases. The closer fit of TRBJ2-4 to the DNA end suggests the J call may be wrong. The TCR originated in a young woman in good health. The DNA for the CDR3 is TGTGCCAGCAGTTTAACGGGGGGGAAAAACATTCAGTACTTC. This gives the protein CASSLTGGKNIQYF.